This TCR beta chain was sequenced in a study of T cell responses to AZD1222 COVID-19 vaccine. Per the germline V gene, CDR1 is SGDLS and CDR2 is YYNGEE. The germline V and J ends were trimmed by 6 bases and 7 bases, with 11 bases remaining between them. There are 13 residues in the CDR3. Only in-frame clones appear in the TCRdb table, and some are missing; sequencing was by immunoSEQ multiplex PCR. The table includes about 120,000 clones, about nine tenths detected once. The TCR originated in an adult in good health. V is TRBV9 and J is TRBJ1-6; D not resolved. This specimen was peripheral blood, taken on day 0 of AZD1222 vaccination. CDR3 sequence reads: CASNPAGNSPLHF. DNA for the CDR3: TGTGCCAGCAATCCAGCGGGCAATTCACCCCTCCACTTT. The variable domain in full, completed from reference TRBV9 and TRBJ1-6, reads DSGVTQTPKHLITATGQRVTLRCSPRSGDLSVYWYQQSLDQGLQFLIQYYNGEERAKGNILERFSAQQFPDLHSELNLSSLELGDSALYFCASNPAGNSPLHFGNGTRLTVT.